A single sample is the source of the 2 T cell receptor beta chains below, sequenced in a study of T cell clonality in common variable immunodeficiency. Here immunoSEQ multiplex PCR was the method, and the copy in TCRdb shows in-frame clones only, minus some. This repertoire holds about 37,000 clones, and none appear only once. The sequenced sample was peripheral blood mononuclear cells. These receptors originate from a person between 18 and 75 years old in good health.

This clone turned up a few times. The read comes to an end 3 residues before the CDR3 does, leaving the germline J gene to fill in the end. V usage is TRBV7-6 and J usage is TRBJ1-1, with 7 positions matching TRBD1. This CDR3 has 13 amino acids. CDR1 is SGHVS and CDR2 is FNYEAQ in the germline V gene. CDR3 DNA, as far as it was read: TGTGCCAGCAGCTTAGGGATACAGGGGTTG. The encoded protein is CASSLGIQGL. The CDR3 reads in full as CASSLGIQGLAFF.

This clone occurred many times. The CDR3 is CASRRSLVPPSYNEQFF. The sequenced part of the CDR3 DNA is TGTGCCAGCAGGCGTTCACTAGTCCCACCCTCCTACAATGAG. The V call is TRBV2, the J call TRBJ2-1; the D gene is possibly TRBD2 (5 bases). The CDR3 extends 3 residues past the end of the read, so its final part is completed from the germline J gene. The V gene's germline CDR1 is SNHLY and CDR2 FYNNEI. V was trimmed by 6 bases and J by 0 bases, leaving 18 bases between them. This CDR3 comprises 17 residues. Supplemented by reference TRBV2 and TRBJ2-1, the full variable domain reads EPEVTQTPSHQVTQMGQEVILRCVPISNHLYFYWYRQILGQKVEFLVSFYNNEISEKSEIFDDQFSVERPDGSNFTLKIRSTKLEDSAMYFCASRRSLVPPSYNEQFFGPGTRLTVL.